The sequence of this TCR beta chain was determined in a study of a mutant IDH1 vaccine in newly diagnosed glioma. Time point noted: week 23, last vaccination. Every vaccine dose comprised 300 ug of mutant IDH1 20-mer peptide plus topical imiquimod. Overall study findings and caveats: Top peripheral T cell clonotype shifts appeared unrelated to pseudoprogression.

The protocol was immunoSEQ multiplex PCR, while the TCRdb copy is restricted to in-frame clones and leaves out a portion. The table lists tens of thousands of clones, 80% of them singletons. About this clone: No antigen is known for it.

V dropped 1 base and J dropped 1 base, with 15 bases sitting between them. Germline CDR1 SGHRS, CDR2 YFSETQ. This CDR3 contains 16 residues. The gene calls are TRBV5-1 and TRBJ2-7; a weak D match, TRBD2 (5 bases). This TCR was recovered from a man in his forties or fifties with glioma. This specimen consisted of PBMCs, obtained from a glioma patient whose treatment included an IDH1 peptide vaccine. The CDR3 protein is CASSLRAGVESYEQYF. DNA for the CDR3: TGCGCCAGCAGCTTGAGGGCCGGGGTTGAGTCCTACGAGCAGTACTTC.